This T cell receptor beta chain is drawn from a study of OX40 agonist ivuxolimab in advanced cancers. For the study in its entirety: Ivuxolimab, which targeted the costimulatory receptor OX40 (CD134), was an agonistic, fully human IgG2 monoclonal antibody. Peripheral TCRbeta sequencing was intended to test whether TCR sequence diversity was altered and clonal T-cell expansion was caused by ivuxolimab. In the dose-escalation cohort, more than 80% of patients were male, and the mean age was 60 years with a range of about 23 to 79. Of the roughly 50 dose-escalation patients, hepatocellular carcinoma was present in approximately 20, melanoma in around 15, renal cell carcinoma in 9 and head and neck cancer in 9. Intravenous ivuxolimab was administered to patients every 2 weeks at six dose levels: 0.01, 0.1, 0.3, 1.5, 3 and 10 mg/kg. Prior anti-PD-1, anti-PD-L1 or anti-CTLA-4 therapy was permitted, and checkpoint inhibitors had been received by less than 45% of dose-escalation patients. The paper describes the monotherapy dose-escalation part (N ≈ 52 patients) of the phase I trial of ivuxolimab. Partial responses occurred in three dose-escalation patients, of whom one had hepatocellular carcinoma and two had cutaneous melanoma.

CDR1 and CDR2, looked up from the germline V gene, are LGHNA and YSLEER. Reading from cysteine to phenylalanine, the CDR3 counts 18 amino acids. The CDR3 DNA has 54 bases and is translated from base 1. Here V drops 6 bases and J drops 4 bases, and the junction holds 14 bases not matched to any gene. The trial excluded patients who had a history of autoimmune disease or who were on systemic immunosuppression. Peripheral blood for TCR sequencing was collected from all dose cohorts at baseline, on cycle 4 day 1, and on cycle 7 day 1. The samples were taken from a phase I, first-in-human, multicenter, open-label dose-escalation trial of ivuxolimab. Adults with locally advanced or metastatic melanoma, renal cell carcinoma, hepatocellular carcinoma or head and neck squamous cell carcinoma were enrolled in the trial. CD4+ and CD8+ T cells were sorted separately from peripheral blood before TCR sequencing.

To sequence the TCRbeta CDR3 region, genomic DNA was isolated from the sorted cells. The immunoSEQ Assay was used to sequence the TCRbeta CDR3 regions. TCRdb carries this immuneACCESS record with in-frame sequences only. Its versions omit some clonotypes, under half of them owing to an unresolved V gene in the studies checked, with the rest unexplained. This sample is represented by roughly 76,000 clones; roughly four fifths of them were singletons. Approximately 25% of the sample is held by the ten biggest clonotypes. Results and caveats for the whole study, not just this receptor: After ivuxolimab, more expanded clones were found on average in CD8+ T cells than in CD4+ T cells. The antigen specificity of the clonally expanded peripheral T cells was not determined. At doses of 0.1 to 3.0 mg/kg, clonal expansion of both CD4+ and CD8+ blood T cells was observed from baseline to week 6. Low levels of normalized T-cell clonal expansion were also seen in some patients who did not respond. In the 0.1-3.0 mg/kg groups, partial responders had among the lowest normalized peripheral clonal expansion, particularly in CD8+ T cells.

About this clone itself: There is no known antigen for this receptor. There are no base qualities to consult, and no much larger clone falls within one base.

The TCR comes from an adult with an advanced solid tumor such as melanoma, head and neck, liver or kidney cancer. The starting material was CD4+ or CD8+ T cells sorted from blood, obtained in a trial of the OX40 agonist ivuxolimab. The rearrangement joined TRBV4-3 to TRBJ2-2; TRBD1 agrees with 10 junctional bases. The nucleotide sequence reads as follows: TGCGCCAGCAGAGCCGGGACAGGGGCCCCAGGGCGCACCGGGGAGCTGTTTTTT. It encodes CASRAGTGAPGRTGELFF.